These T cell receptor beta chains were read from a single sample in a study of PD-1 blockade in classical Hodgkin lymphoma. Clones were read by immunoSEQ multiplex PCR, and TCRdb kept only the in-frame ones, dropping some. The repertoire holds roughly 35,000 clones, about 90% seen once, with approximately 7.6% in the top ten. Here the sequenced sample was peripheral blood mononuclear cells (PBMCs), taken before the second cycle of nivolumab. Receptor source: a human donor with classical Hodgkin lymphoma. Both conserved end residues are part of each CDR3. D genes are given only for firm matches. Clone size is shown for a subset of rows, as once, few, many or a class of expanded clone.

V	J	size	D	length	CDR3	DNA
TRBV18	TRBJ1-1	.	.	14	CASSPLAGVTEAFF	TGTGCCAGCTCACCTCTGGCAGGAGTCACTGAAGCTTTCTTT
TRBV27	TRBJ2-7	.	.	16	CASSSLDTRSSYEQYF	TGTGCCAGCAGCAGCCTAGACACTAGGAGCTCCTACGAGCAGTACTTC
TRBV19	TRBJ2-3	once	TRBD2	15	CASSLSPGGSYTQYF	TGTGCCAGTAGTTTATCCCCCGGGGGGAGCTATACGCAGTATTTT
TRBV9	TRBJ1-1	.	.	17	CASSVAPTGLVHTEAFF	TGTGCCAGCAGCGTAGCCCCGACAGGATTGGTTCACACTGAAGCTTTCTTT
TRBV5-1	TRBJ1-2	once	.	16	CASSLLGSQRNYGYTF	TGCGCCAGCAGCTTGTTAGGGAGTCAACGGAACTATGGCTACACCTTC
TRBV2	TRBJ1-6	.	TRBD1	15	CASSGQGLNNSPLHF	TGTGCCAGCAGTGGACAGGGGCTTAATAATTCACCCCTCCACTTT
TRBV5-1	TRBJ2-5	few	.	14	CASRDSGLLETQYF	TGCGCCAGCAGAGACAGCGGACTGTTGGAGACCCAGTACTTC
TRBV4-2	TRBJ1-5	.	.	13	CASSQDHDRPQHF	TGTGCCAGCAGCCAAGATCACGACAGGCCCCAGCATTTT
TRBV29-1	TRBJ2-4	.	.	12	CSVRPGLNIQYF	TGCAGCGTCCGGCCCGGGTTAAACATTCAGTACTTC
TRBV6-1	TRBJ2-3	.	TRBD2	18	CASSEARNERGRTDTQYF	TGTGCCAGCAGTGAAGCCCGAAACGAGCGGGGGCGCACAGATACGCAGTATTTT
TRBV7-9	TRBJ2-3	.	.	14	CASSLGNLLDTQYF	TGTGCCAGCAGCTTAGGGAATTTATTGGATACGCAGTATTTT
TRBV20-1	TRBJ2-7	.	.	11	CSASGTYEQYF	TGCAGTGCTAGTGGTACCTACGAGCAGTACTTC
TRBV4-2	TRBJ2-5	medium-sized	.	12	CASSQDTGTQYF	TGTGCCAGCAGCCAAGATACAGGGACCCAGTACTTC
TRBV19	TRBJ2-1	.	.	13	CASSGLRYNEQFF	TGTGCCAGTAGCGGGTTAAGGTACAATGAGCAGTTCTTC
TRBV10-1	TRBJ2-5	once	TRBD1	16	CASSQPGTGDGETQYF	TGCGCCAGCAGTCAACCCGGGACAGGGGACGGCGAGACCCAGTACTTC
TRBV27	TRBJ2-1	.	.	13	CASSLLEQHEQFF	TGTGCCAGCAGTCTACTAGAACAACACGAGCAGTTCTTC
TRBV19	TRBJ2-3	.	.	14	CASTGRLLRDTQYF	TGTGCCAGTACGGGGCGGCTCCTACGGGATACGCAGTATTTT
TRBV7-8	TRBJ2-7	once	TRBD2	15	CASSLGTSLSYEQYF	TGTGCCAGCAGCTTAGGGACTAGCCTCTCCTACGAGCAGTACTTC
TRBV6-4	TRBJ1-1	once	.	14	CASSEPGGEAEAFF	TGTGCCAGCAGTGAGCCGGGTGGGGAGGCTGAAGCTTTCTTT
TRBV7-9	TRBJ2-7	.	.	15	CASSRYKLESHEQCF	TGTGCCAGCAGCCGTTATAAGCTCGAGAGTCACGAGCAGTGCTTC
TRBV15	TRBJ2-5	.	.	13	CATSWLALDTQYF	TGTGCCACCAGCTGGCTGGCCTTAGACACCCAGTACTTC
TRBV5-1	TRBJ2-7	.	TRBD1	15	CASRFRQGLDYEQYF	TGCGCCAGCAGGTTTCGACAGGGGTTGGATTACGAGCAGTACTTC
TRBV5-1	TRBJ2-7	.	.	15	CASSSQAGTTYEQYF	TGCGCCAGCAGCTCGCAGGCCGGGACGACGTACGAGCAGTACTTC
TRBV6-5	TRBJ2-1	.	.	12	CASSLTGIEQFF	TGTGCCAGCAGTTTGACGGGGATAGAGCAGTTCTTC
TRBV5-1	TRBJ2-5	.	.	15	CASSLGGSREETQYF	TGCGCCAGCAGCTTGGGGGGGTCAAGGGAAGAGACCCAGTACTTC
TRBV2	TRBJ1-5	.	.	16	CASSEALGWGNQPQHF	TGTGCCAGCAGTGAAGCATTGGGATGGGGCAATCAGCCCCAGCATTTT
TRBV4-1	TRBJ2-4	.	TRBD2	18	CASSPGLAGVGAKNIQYF	TGCGCCAGCAGCCCGGGACTAGCGGGAGTAGGTGCCAAAAACATTCAGTACTTC
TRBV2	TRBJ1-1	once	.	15	CASSDLLGGNTEAFF	TGTGCCAGCAGCGACCTCTTAGGGGGGAACACTGAAGCTTTCTTT
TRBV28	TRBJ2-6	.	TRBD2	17	CASRGLAGISGANVLTF	TGTGCCAGCAGGGGACTAGCGGGAATCTCTGGGGCCAACGTCCTGACTTTC
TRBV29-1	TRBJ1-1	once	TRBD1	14	CSVDNRGQNTEAFF	TGCAGCGTGGATAACAGGGGCCAGAACACTGAAGCTTTCTTT
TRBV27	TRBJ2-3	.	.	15	CASSFSETGTDTQYF	TGTGCCAGCAGTTTCTCGGAGACCGGCACAGATACGCAGTATTTT
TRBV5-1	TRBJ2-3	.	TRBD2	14	CASSPRTSQDTQYF	TGCGCCAGCAGCCCGCGGACTAGCCAAGATACGCAGTATTTT
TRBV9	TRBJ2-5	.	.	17	CASSVDLWRQGVETQYF	TGTGCCAGCAGCGTAGATTTATGGCGACAAGGGGTGGAGACCCAGTACTTC
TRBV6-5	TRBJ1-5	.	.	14	CASAPIGINQPQHF	TGTGCCAGCGCACCCATAGGCATCAATCAGCCCCAGCATTTT
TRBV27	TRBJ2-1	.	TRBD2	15	CASSQIAGAYNEQFF	TGTGCCAGCAGTCAGATAGCGGGAGCCTACAATGAGCAGTTCTTC
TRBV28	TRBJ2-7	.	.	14	CASSLKWYALEQYF	TGTGCCAGCAGTTTGAAGTGGTATGCCCTCGAGCAGTACTTC
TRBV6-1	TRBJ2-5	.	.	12	CASSEAGETQYF	TGTGCCAGCAGTGAAGCAGGAGAGACCCAGTACTTC
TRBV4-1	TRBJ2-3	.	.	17	CASSRKPAESSTDTQYF	TGCGCCAGCAGCCGAAAGCCAGCGGAGTCTAGCACAGATACGCAGTATTTT
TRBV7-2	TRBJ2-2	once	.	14	CASSRRTRSGELFF	TGTGCCAGCAGCAGGCGGACGCGGTCCGGGGAGCTGTTTTTT
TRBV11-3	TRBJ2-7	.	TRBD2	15	CASSISSGKSYEQYF	TGTGCCAGCAGCATCAGTAGCGGGAAATCCTACGAGCAGTACTTC
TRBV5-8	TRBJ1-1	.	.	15	CASSHVDRKNTEAFF	TGTGCCAGCAGCCATGTGGACAGAAAGAACACTGAAGCTTTCTTT
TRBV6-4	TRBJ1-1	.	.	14	CASSDGTENTEAFF	TGTGCCAGCAGTGACGGGACGGAGAACACTGAAGCTTTCTTT
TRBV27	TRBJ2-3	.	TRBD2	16	CASSSKRLAGADTQYF	TGTGCCAGCAGTTCTAAACGACTAGCGGGAGCAGATACGCAGTATTTT
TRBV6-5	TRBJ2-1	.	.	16	CASSYSGSRSDNEQFF	TGTGCCAGCAGTTACTCGGGGAGTAGGTCGGACAATGAGCAGTTCTTC
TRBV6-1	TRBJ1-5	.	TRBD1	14	CASSKDRVRQPQHF	TGTGCCAGCAGTAAGGACAGGGTCCGCCAGCCCCAGCATTTT
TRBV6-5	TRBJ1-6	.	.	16	CASSYLIEAGSSPLHF	TGTGCCAGCAGTTATTTGATAGAAGCTGGGAGTTCACCCCTCCACTTT
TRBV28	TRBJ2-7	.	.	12	CASQTLPYEQYF	TGTGCCAGCCAGACTCTTCCCTACGAGCAGTACTTC
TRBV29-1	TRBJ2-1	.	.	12	CSGRTGLNEQFF	TGCAGCGGCAGGACTGGCCTCAATGAGCAGTTCTTC
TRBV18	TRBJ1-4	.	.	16	CASSPSSGGVNEKLFF	TGTGCCAGCTCACCTTCTTCCGGGGGGGTGAATGAAAAACTGTTTTTT
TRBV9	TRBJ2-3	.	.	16	CASSDLAEPPTDTQYF	TGTGCCAGCAGTGACCTGGCGGAGCCTCCCACAGATACGCAGTATTTT